This T cell receptor (beta chain) was captured by sequencing in a study of cytomegalovirus exposure and HLA in healthy donors. Study observations and caveats: In a later analysis, most CMV-associated TCR beta chains appeared HLA-restricted. Researchers reported in a later analysis that common viral pathogens appeared linked to several top clusters.

On this clone itself: Its target is unknown. An end of the junction does not agree with germline; a read error may underlie this.

PCR was performed using 60 Vbeta and 13 Jbeta primers. Sequenced by immunoSEQ multiplex PCR; TCRdb stores in-frame clones only, minus some. Here the sample spans over 150,000 clones, around 79% being singletons. The CDR3 consists of 14 residues. CDR1 and CDR2 (germline): SGHTA, FQGTGA. The chain carries TRBV7-3 and TRBJ1-2; 7 bases are a match to TRBD1. This clonotype was obtained from a male donor in good health and CMV-seropositive. The specimen was PBMCs. CDR3 amino acids: CASSRGQVLSSPAF. The CDR3 DNA is TGTGCCAGCAGCCGAGGACAGGTCTTATCAAGCCCTGCCTTC.